The TCR beta chain described here comes from a study of Graves' ophthalmopathy and Graves' hyperthyroidism. Stable hyperthyroidism was defined by absence of ophthalmopathy within 18 months of follow-up. Hyperthyroidism was new, under 2 months, in patients aged 18 to 65. This clonotype came up many times. Its antigen is currently unknown. Study outcomes and limitations: For predicting ophthalmopathy progression, the model had 70.59% sensitivity and nearly 75% specificity.

Amplification targeted the TCR beta CDR3 regions, with RNA transcripts as the source material. HTBI primers served in a first-round RT-PCR, which a second-round multiplex PCR followed. TCRdb redid the calling of the multiplex PCR reads with MiXCR, one entry per CDR3 protein. The sample has approximately 380,000 distinct CDR3 sequences, around 21% seen once. V lost 6 bases and J lost 5; bases outside the gene matches: 9. The CDR3 extends over 15 amino acids. The germline CDR1 and CDR2 sequences are MDHEN and SYDVKM. This TCR derives from a young woman with stable Graves' hyperthyroidism. The gene calls are TRBV28 and TRBJ2-5; 10 bases agree with TRBD2. Sequenced input: peripheral blood. CDR3 coding DNA: TGTGCCAGCAGAGTGGCGAGCGGGGGGGGGGAGACCCAGTACTTC. It is translated as CASRVASGGGETQYF.